The present entry profiles one T cell receptor beta chain with its context. The germline gives CDR1 SGHVS, CDR2 FQNEAQ. The length of the CDR3 is 17 residues. Trimming cost V 5 bases and J 5 bases; bases outside gene matches: 14. The data originate from a study of cytomegalovirus exposure and HLA in healthy donors. The PCR made use of 60 Vbeta and 13 Jbeta primers. The protocol was immunoSEQ multiplex PCR, while the TCRdb copy is restricted to in-frame clones and leaves out a portion. Among 200,000 or so clones listed, over 75% were seen once. The J gene is TRBJ1-4, the V gene TRBV7-8; 7 bases align to TRBD1. The source of this sequence is a boy aged 2-9 years in good health and CMV-seronegative. The material sequenced was PBMCs. CDR3 loop: CASSHRRIDRENEKLFF. The CDR3 coding sequence is TGTGCCAGCAGCCATAGAAGGATCGACAGGGAAAATGAAAAACTGTTTTTT.